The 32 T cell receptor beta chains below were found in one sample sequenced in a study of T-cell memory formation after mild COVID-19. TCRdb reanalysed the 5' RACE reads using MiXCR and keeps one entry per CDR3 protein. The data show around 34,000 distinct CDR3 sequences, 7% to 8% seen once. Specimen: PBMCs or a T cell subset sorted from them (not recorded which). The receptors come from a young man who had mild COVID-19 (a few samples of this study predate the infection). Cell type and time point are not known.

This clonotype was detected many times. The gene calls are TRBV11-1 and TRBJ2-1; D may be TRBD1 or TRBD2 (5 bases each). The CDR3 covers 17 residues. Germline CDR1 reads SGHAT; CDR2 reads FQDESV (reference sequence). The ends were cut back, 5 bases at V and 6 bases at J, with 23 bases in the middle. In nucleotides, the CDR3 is TGTGCCAGCAGCCTTGGACCCTCCGGGACGGACCTCAATGAGCAGTTCTTC. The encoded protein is CASSLGPSGTDLNEQFF.

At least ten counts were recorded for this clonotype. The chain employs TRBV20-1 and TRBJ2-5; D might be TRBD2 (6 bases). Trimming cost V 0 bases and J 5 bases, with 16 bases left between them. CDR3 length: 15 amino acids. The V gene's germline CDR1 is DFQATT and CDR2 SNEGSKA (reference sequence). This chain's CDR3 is CSARERGLSGETQYF. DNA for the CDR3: TGCAGTGCTAGAGAGCGGGGTCTGTCTGGCGAGACCCAGTACTTC.

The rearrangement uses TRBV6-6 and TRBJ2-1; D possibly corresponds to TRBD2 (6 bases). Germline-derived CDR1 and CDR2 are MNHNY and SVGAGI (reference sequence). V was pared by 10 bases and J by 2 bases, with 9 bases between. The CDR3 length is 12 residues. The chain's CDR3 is CATRGAYNEQFF. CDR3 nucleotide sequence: TGTGCCACCCGCGGGGCCTACAATGAGCAGTTCTTC.

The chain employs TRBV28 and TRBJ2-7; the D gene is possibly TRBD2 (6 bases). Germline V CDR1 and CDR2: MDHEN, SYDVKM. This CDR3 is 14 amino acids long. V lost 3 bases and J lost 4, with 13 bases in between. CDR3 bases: TGTGCCAGCAGTTTCGGCGGGAAAGGGTACGAGCAGTACGTC. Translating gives CASSFGGKGYEQYV.

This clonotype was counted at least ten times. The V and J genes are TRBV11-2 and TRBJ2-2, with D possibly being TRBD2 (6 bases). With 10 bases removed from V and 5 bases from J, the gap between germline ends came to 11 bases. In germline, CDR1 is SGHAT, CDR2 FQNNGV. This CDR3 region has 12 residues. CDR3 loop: CAIGGGTGELFF. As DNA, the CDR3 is TGTGCCATCGGGGGAGGAACCGGGGAGCTGTTTTTT.

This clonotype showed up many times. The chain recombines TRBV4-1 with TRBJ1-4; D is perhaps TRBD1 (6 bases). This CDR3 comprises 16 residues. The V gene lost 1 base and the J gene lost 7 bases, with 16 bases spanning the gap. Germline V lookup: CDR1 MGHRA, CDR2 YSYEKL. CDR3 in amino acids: CASSQAVVGGPEKLFF. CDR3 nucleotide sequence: TGCGCCAGCAGCCAAGCCGTTGTTGGGGGGCCTGAAAAACTGTTTTTT.

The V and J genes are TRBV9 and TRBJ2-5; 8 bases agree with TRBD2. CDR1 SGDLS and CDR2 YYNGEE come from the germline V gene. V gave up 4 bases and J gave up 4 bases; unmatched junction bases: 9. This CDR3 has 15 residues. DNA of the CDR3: TGTGCCAGCAGCCGAGGGGCTAGCGGGTTAGAGACCCAGTACTTC. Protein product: CASSRGASGLETQYF.

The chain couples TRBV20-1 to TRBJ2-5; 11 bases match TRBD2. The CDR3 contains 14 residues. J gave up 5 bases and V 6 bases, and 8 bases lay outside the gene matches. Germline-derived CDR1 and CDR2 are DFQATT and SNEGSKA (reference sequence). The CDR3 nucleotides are TGCAGTGCAAGGAATCCTAGCGGGGGGGAGACCCAGTACTTC. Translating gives CSARNPSGGETQYF.

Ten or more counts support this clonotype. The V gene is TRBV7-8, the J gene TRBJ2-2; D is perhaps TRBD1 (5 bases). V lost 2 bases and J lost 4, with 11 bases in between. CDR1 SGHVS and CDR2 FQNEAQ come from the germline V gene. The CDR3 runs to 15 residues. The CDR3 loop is CASSLNNRLTGELFF. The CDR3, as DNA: TGTGCCAGCAGCTTAAATAACAGGCTCACCGGGGAGCTGTTTTTT.

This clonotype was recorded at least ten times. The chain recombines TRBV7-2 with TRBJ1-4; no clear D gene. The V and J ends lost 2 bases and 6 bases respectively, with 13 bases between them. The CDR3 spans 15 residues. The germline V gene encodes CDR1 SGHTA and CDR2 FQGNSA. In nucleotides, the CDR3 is TGTGCCAGCAGCTTATTGGCCGGGTTTGATGAAAAACTGTTTTTT. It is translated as CASSLLAGFDEKLFF.

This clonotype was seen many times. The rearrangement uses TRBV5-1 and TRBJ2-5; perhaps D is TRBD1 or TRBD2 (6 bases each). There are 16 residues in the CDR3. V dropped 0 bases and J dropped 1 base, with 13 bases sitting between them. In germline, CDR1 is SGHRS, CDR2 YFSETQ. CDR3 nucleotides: TGCGCCAGCAGCTTGGCGGTGGGGGGCCTCCAAGAGACCCAGTACTTC. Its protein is CASSLAVGGLQETQYF.

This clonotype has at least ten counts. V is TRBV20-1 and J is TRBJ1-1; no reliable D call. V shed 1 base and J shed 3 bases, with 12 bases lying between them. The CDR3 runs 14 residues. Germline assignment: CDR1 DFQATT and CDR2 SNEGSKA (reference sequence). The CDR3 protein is CSARVVDTYTEAFF. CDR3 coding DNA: TGCAGTGCTAGAGTGGTCGACACCTACACTGAAGCTTTCTTT.

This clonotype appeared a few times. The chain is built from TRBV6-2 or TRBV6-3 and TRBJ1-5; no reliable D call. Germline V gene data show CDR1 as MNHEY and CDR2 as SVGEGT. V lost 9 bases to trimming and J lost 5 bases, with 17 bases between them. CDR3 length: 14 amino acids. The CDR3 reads CASSFREYDQPQHF. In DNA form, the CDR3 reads TGTGCCAGTTCCTTTAGGGAGTACGATCAGCCCCAGCATTTT.

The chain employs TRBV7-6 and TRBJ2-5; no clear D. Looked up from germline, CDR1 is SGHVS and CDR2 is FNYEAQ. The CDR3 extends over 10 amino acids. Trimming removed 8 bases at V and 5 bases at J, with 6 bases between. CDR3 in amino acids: CASLGETQYF. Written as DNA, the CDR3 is TGTGCCAGCTTAGGGGAGACCCAGTACTTC. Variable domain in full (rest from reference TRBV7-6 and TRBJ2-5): GAGVSQSPRYKVTKRGQDVALRCDPISGHVSLYWYRQALGQGPEFLTYFNYEAQQDKSGLPNDRFSAERPEGSISTLTIQRTEQRDSAMYRCASLGETQYFGPGTRLLVL.

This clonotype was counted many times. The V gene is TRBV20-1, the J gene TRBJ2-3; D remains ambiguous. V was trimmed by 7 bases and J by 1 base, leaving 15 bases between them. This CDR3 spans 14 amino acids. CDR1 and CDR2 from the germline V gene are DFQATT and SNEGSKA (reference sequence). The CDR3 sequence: CSGKVPDGTDTQYF. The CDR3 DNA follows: TGCAGTGGGAAGGTTCCCGACGGCACAGATACGCAGTATTTT.

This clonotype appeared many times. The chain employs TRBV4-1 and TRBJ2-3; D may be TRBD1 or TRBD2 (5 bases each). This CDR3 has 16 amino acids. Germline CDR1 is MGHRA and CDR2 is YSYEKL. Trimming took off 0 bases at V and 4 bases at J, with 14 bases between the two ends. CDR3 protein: CASSQDGGRAADTQYF. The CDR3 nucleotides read TGCGCCAGCAGCCAAGATGGAGGCAGGGCCGCAGATACGCAGTATTTT.

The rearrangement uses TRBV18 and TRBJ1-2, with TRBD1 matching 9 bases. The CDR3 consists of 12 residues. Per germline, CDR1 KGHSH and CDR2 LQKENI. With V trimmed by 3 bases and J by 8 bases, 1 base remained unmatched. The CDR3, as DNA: TGTGCCAGCTCACCCGGACAGGGGGGCTACACCTTC. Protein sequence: CASSPGQGGYTF. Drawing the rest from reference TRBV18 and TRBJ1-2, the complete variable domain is NAGVMQNPRHLVRRRGQEARLRCSPMKGHSHVYWYRQLPEEGLKFMVYLQKENIIDESGMPKERFSAEFPKEGPSILRIQQVVRGDSAAYFCASSPGQGGYTFGSGTRLTVV.

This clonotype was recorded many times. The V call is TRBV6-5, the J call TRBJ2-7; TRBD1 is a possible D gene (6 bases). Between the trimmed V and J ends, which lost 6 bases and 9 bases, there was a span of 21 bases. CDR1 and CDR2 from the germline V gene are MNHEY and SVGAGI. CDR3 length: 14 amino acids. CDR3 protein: CASRTGQSLRGQYF. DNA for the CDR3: TGTGCCAGCAGAACCGGACAGTCTCTACGAGGGCAGTACTTC.

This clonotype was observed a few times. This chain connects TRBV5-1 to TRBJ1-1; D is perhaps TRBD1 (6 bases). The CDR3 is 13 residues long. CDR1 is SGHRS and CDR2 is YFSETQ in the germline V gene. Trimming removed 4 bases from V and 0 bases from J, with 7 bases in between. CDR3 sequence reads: CASSEGVNTEAFF. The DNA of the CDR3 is TGCGCCAGCAGCGAGGGGGTGAACACTGAAGCTTTCTTT.

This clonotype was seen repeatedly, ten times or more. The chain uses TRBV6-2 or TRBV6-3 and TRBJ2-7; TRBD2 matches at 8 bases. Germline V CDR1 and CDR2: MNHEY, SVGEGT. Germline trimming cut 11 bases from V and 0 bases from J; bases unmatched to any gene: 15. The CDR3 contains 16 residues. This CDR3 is CAGGLASVLSSYEQYV. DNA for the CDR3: TGTGCCGGCGGACTAGCCTCCGTCCTAAGCTCCTACGAGCAGTACGTC.

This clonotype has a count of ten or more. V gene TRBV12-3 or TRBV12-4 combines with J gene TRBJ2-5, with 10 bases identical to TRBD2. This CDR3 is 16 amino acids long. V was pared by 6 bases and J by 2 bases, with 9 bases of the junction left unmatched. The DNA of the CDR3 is TGTGCCAGCAGCTGGACTAGCGGAACGATACAAGAGACCCAGTACTTC. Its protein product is CASSWTSGTIQETQYF.

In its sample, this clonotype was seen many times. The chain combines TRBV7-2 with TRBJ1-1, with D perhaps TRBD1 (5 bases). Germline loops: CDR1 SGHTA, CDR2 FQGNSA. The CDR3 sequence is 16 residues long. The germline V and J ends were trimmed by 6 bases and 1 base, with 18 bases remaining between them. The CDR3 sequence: CASSGARGGTNTEAFF. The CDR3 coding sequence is TGTGCCAGCAGTGGGGCCCGGGGGGGAACGAACACTGAAGCTTTCTTT. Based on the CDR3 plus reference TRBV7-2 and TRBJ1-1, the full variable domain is GAGVSQSPSNKVTEKGKDVELRCDPISGHTALYWYRQSLGQGLEFLIYFQGNSAPDKSGLPSDRFSAERTGGSVSTLTIQRTQQEDSAVYLCASSGARGGTNTEAFFGQGTRLTVV.

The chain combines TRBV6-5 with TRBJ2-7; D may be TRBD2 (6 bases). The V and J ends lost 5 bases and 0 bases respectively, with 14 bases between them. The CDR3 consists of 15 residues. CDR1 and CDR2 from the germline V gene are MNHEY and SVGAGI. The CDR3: CASSPKGTLSYEQYF. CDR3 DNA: TGTGCCAGCAGTCCAAAGGGGACTCTCTCCTACGAGCAGTACTTC.

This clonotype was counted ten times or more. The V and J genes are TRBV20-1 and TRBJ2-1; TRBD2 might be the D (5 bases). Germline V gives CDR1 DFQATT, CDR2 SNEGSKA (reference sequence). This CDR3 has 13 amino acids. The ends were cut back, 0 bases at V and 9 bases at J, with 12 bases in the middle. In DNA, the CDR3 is TGCAGTGCTAGAGATCCAAGCGGAATTGAGCAGTTCTTC. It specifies CSARDPSGIEQFF.

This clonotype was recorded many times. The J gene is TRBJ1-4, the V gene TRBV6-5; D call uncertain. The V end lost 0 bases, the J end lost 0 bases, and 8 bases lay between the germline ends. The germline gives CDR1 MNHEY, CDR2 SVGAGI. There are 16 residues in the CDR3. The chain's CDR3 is CASSYSFGATNEKLFF. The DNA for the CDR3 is TGTGCCAGCAGTTACTCCTTTGGGGCAACTAATGAAAAACTGTTTTTT.

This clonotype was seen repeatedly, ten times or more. CDR3 amino acids: CASSGRLAGPSYNEQFF. CDR3 coding DNA: TGTGCCAGCAGCGGCAGACTAGCGGGACCCTCCTACAATGAGCAGTTCTTC. This rearrangement joins TRBV7-2 to TRBJ2-1, with TRBD2 matching 11 bases. CDR1 and CDR2 (germline): SGHTA, FQGNSA. After removal of 5 bases from V and 0 bases from J, the junction contained 6 bases not matched to a gene. The CDR3 spans 17 residues.

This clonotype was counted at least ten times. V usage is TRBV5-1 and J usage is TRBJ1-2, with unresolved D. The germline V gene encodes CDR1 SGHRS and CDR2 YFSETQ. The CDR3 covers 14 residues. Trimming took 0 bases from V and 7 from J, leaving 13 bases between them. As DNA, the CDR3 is TGCGCCAGCAGCTTGGACACCGAAGGAGGTGGCTACACCTTC. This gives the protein CASSLDTEGGGYTF.

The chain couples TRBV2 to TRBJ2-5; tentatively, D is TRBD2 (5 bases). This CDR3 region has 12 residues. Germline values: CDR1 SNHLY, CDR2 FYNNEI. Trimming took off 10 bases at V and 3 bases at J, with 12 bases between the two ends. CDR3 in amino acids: CATGVREETQYF. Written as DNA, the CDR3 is TGTGCCACCGGGGTAAGGGAAGAGACCCAGTACTTC.

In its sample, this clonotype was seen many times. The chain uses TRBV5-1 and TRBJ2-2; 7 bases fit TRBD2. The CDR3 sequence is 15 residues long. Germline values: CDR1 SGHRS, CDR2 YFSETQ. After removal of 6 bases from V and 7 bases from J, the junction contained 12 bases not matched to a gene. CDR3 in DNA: TGCGCCAGCAACCGGGACTCCCAGCGGGGCGGGGAGCTGTTTTTT. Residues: CASNRDSQRGGELFF. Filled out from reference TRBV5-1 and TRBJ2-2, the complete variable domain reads KAGVTQTPRYLIKTRGQQVTLSCSPISGHRSVSWYQQTPGQGLQFLFEYFSETQRNKGNFPGRFSGRQFSNSRSEMNVSTLELGDSALYLCASNRDSQRGGELFFGEGSRLTVL.

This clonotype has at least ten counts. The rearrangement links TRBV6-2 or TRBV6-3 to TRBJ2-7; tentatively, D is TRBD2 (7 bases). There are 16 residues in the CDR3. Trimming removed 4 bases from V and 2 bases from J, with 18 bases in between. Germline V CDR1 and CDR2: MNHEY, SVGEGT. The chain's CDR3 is CASSSRHGGRPYEQYV. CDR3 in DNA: TGTGCCAGCAGTTCCCGCCACGGGGGGCGACCCTACGAGCAGTACGTC.

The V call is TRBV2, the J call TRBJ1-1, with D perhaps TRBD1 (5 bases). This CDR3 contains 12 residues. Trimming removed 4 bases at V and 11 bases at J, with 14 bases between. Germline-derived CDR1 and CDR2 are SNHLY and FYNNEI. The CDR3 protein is CASSGLGVQAFF. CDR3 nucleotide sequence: TGTGCCAGCAGTGGGTTGGGGGTTCAGGCTTTCTTT. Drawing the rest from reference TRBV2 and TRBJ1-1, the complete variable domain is EPEVTQTPSHQVTQMGQEVILRCVPISNHLYFYWYRQILGQKVEFLVSFYNNEISEKSEIFDDQFSVERPDGSNFTLKIRSTKLEDSAMYFCASSGLGVQAFFGQGTRLTVV.

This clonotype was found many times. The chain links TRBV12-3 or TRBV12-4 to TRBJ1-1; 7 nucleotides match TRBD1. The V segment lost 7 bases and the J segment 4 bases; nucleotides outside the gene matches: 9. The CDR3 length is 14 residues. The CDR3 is CASTPTGQGTEAFF. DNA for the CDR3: TGTGCCAGCACCCCGACAGGGCAGGGCACTGAAGCTTTCTTT.